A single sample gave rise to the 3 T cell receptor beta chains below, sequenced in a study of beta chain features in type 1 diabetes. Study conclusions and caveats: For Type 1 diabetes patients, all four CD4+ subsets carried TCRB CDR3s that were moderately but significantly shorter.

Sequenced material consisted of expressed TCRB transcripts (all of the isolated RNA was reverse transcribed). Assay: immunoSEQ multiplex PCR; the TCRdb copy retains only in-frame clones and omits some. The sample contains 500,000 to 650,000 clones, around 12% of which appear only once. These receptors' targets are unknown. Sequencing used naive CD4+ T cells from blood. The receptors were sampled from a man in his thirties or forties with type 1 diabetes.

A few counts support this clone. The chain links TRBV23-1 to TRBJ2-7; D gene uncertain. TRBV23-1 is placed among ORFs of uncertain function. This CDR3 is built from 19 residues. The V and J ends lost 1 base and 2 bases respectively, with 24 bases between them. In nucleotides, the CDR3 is TGCGCCAGCAGTCAATTTTGCCTTCGGCAAAATGGCCACCCCTACGAGCAGTACTTC. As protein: CASSQFCLRQNGHPYEQYF.

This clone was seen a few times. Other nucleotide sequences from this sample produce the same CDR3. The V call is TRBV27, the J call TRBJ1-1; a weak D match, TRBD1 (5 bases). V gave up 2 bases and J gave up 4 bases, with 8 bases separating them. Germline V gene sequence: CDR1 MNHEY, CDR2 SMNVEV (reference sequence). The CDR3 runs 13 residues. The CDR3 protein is CASSLQGSTEAFF. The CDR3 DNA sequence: TGTGCCAGCAGTTTACAGGGAAGCACTGAAGCTTTCTTT.

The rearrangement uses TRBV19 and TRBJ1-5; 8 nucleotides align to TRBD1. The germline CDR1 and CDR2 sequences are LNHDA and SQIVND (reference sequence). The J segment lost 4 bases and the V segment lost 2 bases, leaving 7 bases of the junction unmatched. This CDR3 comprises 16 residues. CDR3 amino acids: CASSINGQGSNQPQHF. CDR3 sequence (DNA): TGTGCCAGTAGTATAAATGGACAGGGAAGTAATCAGCCCCAGCATTTT.